This entry is about one TCR beta chain. This record belongs to a study of cytomegalovirus exposure and HLA in healthy donors. CDR1 and CDR2 (germline): SNHLY, FYNNEI. V shed 6 bases and J shed 1 base, with 9 bases lying between them. The length of the CDR3 is 14 residues. The PCR made use of 60 Vbeta and 13 Jbeta primers. The method was immunoSEQ multiplex PCR; TCRdb's version includes in-frame clones alone and lacks a portion of them. Its clone listing holds around 190,000 clones. Material: PBMCs. The chain links TRBV2 to TRBJ2-2; maybe TRBD1 (6 bases). The TCR originated in a woman aged 30 to 39 in good health and CMV-seropositive. CDR3 bases: TGTGCCAGCAGCATGACAGGGAACACCGGGGAGCTGTTTTTT. Its translation: CASSMTGNTGELFF.